The 32 T cell receptor beta chains below were found in one sample sequenced in a study of identical twins. TCRdb independently ran MiXCR on the 5' RACE reads; one entry per CDR3 protein. Among about 890,000 distinct CDR3 sequences listed, roughly an eighth were seen once. The data also belong to a second study, concerning yellow fever vaccine responses in identical twins.

Specimen: PBMCs. Receptor source: a woman aged 18-35 years in good health.

This clonotype was found a few times. This chain links TRBV5-1 with TRBJ2-7; 14 nucleotides match TRBD2. Looked up from germline, CDR1 is SGHRS and CDR2 is YFSETQ. The J segment lost 3 bases and the V segment lost 4 bases, leaving 6 bases of the junction unmatched. The CDR3 loop spans 16 amino acids. CDR3 loop: CASSEGLAGASYEQYF. DNA for the CDR3: TGCGCCAGCAGCGAGGGACTAGCGGGAGCAAGCTACGAGCAGTACTTC.

This clonotype was counted a few times. The chain links TRBV3-1 to TRBJ2-6; D gene unclear. Germline CDR1 reads LGHDT; CDR2 reads YNNKEL (reference sequence). Deletions cut 1 base from V and 3 bases from J, with 1 base between. The CDR3 is made up of 13 amino acids. The chain's CDR3 is CASSQGGANVLTF. The CDR3 coding sequence is TGTGCCAGCAGCCAAGGTGGGGCCAACGTCCTGACTTTC.

The chain has TRBV7-9 and TRBJ2-2; D unresolved. Trimming took off 6 bases at V and 0 bases at J, with 17 bases between the two ends. Germline assignment: CDR1 SEHNR and CDR2 FQNEAQ (reference sequence). The CDR3 is 17 residues long. Written as DNA, the CDR3 is TGTGCCAGCAGGCCTCAAGGGCTAAAACCGAACACCGGGGAGCTGTTTTTT. It codes for CASRPQGLKPNTGELFF.

This clonotype has just a few counts. The rearrangement uses TRBV5-1 and TRBJ2-3; unclear D gene. Germline CDR1 reads SGHRS; CDR2 reads YFSETQ. Deletions cut 3 bases from V and 1 base from J, with 6 bases between. This CDR3 is built from 13 residues. The CDR3 reads CASSWWGTDTQYF. The CDR3 DNA reads as TGCGCCAGCAGCTGGTGGGGCACAGATACGCAGTATTTT.

This clonotype was observed a handful of times. The V gene is TRBV4-1, the J gene TRBJ2-3; TRBD1 matches at 7 bases. CDR3 length: 17 amino acids. V lost 1 base to trimming and J lost 4 bases; unmatched junction nucleotides: 11. Germline V gene sequence: CDR1 MGHRA, CDR2 YSYEKL. Here the CDR3 DNA reads TGCGCCAGCAGCCAAGGTTTAAACAGGGGCGTCCCAGATACGCAGTATTTT. Translating gives CASSQGLNRGVPDTQYF.

This clonotype was seen only a few times. The chain employs TRBV20-1 and TRBJ2-3; TRBD2 agrees at 10 bases. The ends lost 0 bases at V and 5 bases at J; junction bases unmatched: 5. CDR3 length: 15 amino acids. The germline V gene has CDR1 DFQATT and CDR2 SNEGSKA (reference sequence). CDR3 sequence reads: CSARDLAGVGDTQYF. DNA of the CDR3: TGCAGTGCTAGAGATCTAGCGGGAGTAGGAGATACGCAGTATTTT.

This clonotype was seen a handful of times. The chain combines TRBV5-1 with TRBJ2-5; tentatively, D is TRBD2 (6 bases). Deletions cut 5 bases from V and 5 bases from J, with 16 bases between. Germline V lookup: CDR1 SGHRS, CDR2 YFSETQ. CDR3 length equals 14 residues. CDR3 in amino acids: CASRNRVGGETQYF. DNA for the CDR3: TGCGCCAGCAGGAATAGGGTCGGAGGGGAGACCCAGTACTTC.

This chain links TRBV11-2 with TRBJ1-3; D is perhaps TRBD1 (5 bases). This CDR3 is built from 17 residues. CDR1 and CDR2 from the germline V gene are SGHAT and FQNNGV. The V end lost 3 bases, the J end lost 0 bases, and 15 bases lay between the germline ends. The CDR3 nucleotides read TGTGCCAGCAGCTTCCGAGGACAAACGAGCTCTGGAAACACCATATATTTT. This gives the protein CASSFRGQTSSGNTIYF.

The chain joins TRBV21-1 to TRBJ2-4; the D segment call TRBD1 is taken from the table without a DNA check. TRBV21-1 is an annotated pseudogene. CDR3 size: 17 residues. CDR3 DNA: TGTGCCAGCAGCAAAGGGGGCAGGCGGTGGGCCAAAAACATTCAGTACTTC. Translated, it gives CASSKGGRRWAKNIQYF.

The rearrangement uses TRBV6-1 and TRBJ2-7; 9 bases match TRBD1. V lost 4 bases to trimming and J lost 4 bases; unmatched junction nucleotides: 5. CDR1 is MNHNS and CDR2 is SASEGT in the germline V gene. The CDR3 totals 14 residues. The CDR3 protein is CASSGTGAFYEQYF. In nucleotides, the CDR3 is TGTGCCAGCAGTGGGACAGGGGCCTTTTACGAGCAGTACTTC.

The V and J genes are TRBV7-6 and TRBJ2-1; D is perhaps TRBD2 (5 bases). The V end was cut by 3 bases, the J end by 0 bases, with 18 bases between. This CDR3 spans 18 amino acids. Germline CDR1 SGHVS, CDR2 FNYEAQ. Here the CDR3 reads CASSLILDAPSSYNEQFF. The CDR3 bases are TGTGCCAGCAGCTTGATACTAGACGCCCCGAGCTCCTACAATGAGCAGTTCTTC.

This clonotype was found a few times. V is TRBV7-2 and J is TRBJ2-3; 7 nucleotides match TRBD1. The germline gives CDR1 SGHTA, CDR2 FQGNSA. J gave up 3 bases and V 0 bases, and 9 bases lay outside the gene matches. This CDR3 comprises 17 residues. The CDR3 reads CASSLAGQVTQTDTQYF. The CDR3 region has the DNA TGTGCCAGCAGCTTAGCAGGACAGGTTACCCAGACAGATACGCAGTATTTT.

The chain uses TRBV12-3 or TRBV12-4 and TRBJ2-4; 7 bases are a match to TRBD1. The CDR3 contains 14 residues. J was trimmed by 2 bases and V by 6 bases; bases with no gene match: 4. This CDR3 is CASSQGVSKNIQYF. The DNA of the CDR3 is TGTGCCAGCAGCCAGGGGGTATCCAAAAACATTCAGTACTTC.

The genes are TRBV5-1 and TRBJ2-5, with TRBD2 matching 11 bases. The CDR3 spans 15 residues. The germline CDR1 and CDR2 sequences are SGHRS and YFSETQ. V shed 4 bases and J 2 bases; nucleotides not matched to a gene: 4. CDR3: CASSTGLAEQETQYF. The CDR3 region has the DNA TGCGCCAGCAGCACGGGACTAGCGGAACAAGAGACCCAGTACTTC. The full variable domain, with the rest looked up from reference TRBV5-1 and TRBJ2-5, is KAGVTQTPRYLIKTRGQQVTLSCSPISGHRSVSWYQQTPGQGLQFLFEYFSETQRNKGNFPGRFSGRQFSNSRSEMNVSTLELGDSALYLCASSTGLAEQETQYFGPGTRLLVL.

The gene calls are TRBV6-1 and TRBJ2-7; 14 bases map to TRBD2. From germline, CDR1 is MNHNS and CDR2 SASEGT. This CDR3 has 14 amino acids. The junction had 3 bases not matched to a gene; V was cut back by 6 bases and J by 5 bases. The DNA for the CDR3 is TGTGCCAGCAGACGGACTAGCGGGAGGAACGAGCAGTACTTC. This encodes CASRRTSGRNEQYF.

In its sample, this clonotype was seen a few times. CDR3 amino acids: CASSSGDDKLIDTQYF. DNA for the CDR3: TGTGCCAGCAGCTCTGGGGACGACAAATTGATAGATACGCAGTATTTT. The chain links TRBV28 to TRBJ2-3; D is perhaps TRBD1 or TRBD2 (5 bases each). The V end was cut by 6 bases, the J end by 5 bases, with 21 bases between. Per germline, CDR1 MDHEN and CDR2 SYDVKM. The CDR3 contains 16 residues.

In its sample, this clonotype was seen a few times. This chain connects TRBV6-5 to TRBJ2-2; D ambiguous. The CDR3 runs to 14 residues. Trimming removed 3 bases at V and 4 bases at J, with 9 bases between. Germline CDR1 MNHEY, CDR2 SVGAGI. CDR3 region: CASSYEVRTGELFF. The CDR3 DNA sequence: TGTGCCAGCAGTTATGAGGTTCGCACCGGGGAGCTGTTTTTT.

This clonotype has only a few counts. This chain uses TRBV29-1 with TRBJ2-1; D remains unclear. Germline V CDR1 and CDR2: SQVTM, ANQGSEA. This CDR3 contains 14 residues. The V end lost 1 base, the J end lost 3 bases, and 10 bases lay between the germline ends. In nucleotides, the CDR3 is TGCAGCGTTGAAGGGATGGCTCACTACAATGAGCAGTTCTTC. Translating it yields CSVEGMAHYNEQFF.

The rearrangement joins TRBV20-1 to TRBJ2-1; the D call may be TRBD1 or TRBD2 (5 bases each). This CDR3 is 12 amino acids long. The germline V gene has CDR1 DFQATT and CDR2 SNEGSKA (reference sequence). V lost 5 bases, J lost 10 bases, and 15 bases lay in between. The CDR3 DNA reads as TGCAGTGCTCCGGTCCGGGACCCCGAGCAGTTCTTC. Translation: CSAPVRDPEQFF.

The V call is TRBV2, the J call TRBJ2-7, with TRBD1 matching over 10 bases. The CDR3 totals 15 residues. CDR1 is SNHLY, CDR2 FYNNEI, per germline. Germline trimming cut 3 bases from V and 3 bases from J; bases unmatched to any gene: 5. This chain's CDR3 is CASSERGQGLYEQYV. The CDR3 bases are TGTGCCAGCAGTGAGAGGGGACAGGGGCTCTACGAGCAGTACGTC.

The J gene is TRBJ1-1, the V gene TRBV7-6; D gene uncertain. The V end lost 6 bases, the J end lost 0 bases, and 11 bases lay between the germline ends. Germline V gene data show CDR1 as SGHVS and CDR2 as FNYEAQ. The CDR3 is 14 residues long. CDR3 in DNA: TGTGCCAGCAGGGAGGACGGGGTGAACACTGAAGCTTTCTTT. Protein: CASREDGVNTEAFF.

V is TRBV4-1 and J is TRBJ2-7; 9 bases line up with TRBD1. CDR1 is MGHRA, CDR2 YSYEKL, per germline. Trimming cost V 0 bases and J 2 bases; bases outside gene matches: 14. The CDR3 extends over 19 amino acids. CDR3 in amino acids: CASSQDPAWGQGAPYEQYV. The CDR3 DNA reads as TGCGCCAGCAGCCAAGACCCTGCTTGGGGACAGGGAGCTCCCTACGAGCAGTACGTC.

This clonotype was seen more than once but under ten times. This chain uses TRBV7-8 with TRBJ2-1; D possibly corresponds to TRBD2 (6 bases). The CDR3 consists of 18 residues. Germline assignment: CDR1 SGHVS and CDR2 FQNEAQ. Trimming stripped 7 bases from V and 6 bases from J, with 28 bases between. The CDR3 loop is CASTDPDASSDYGNEQFF. CDR3 DNA sequence: TGTGCCAGCACCGACCCCGATGCGTCTAGCGATTATGGCAATGAGCAGTTCTTC.

This clonotype has just a few counts. This chain links TRBV3-1 with TRBJ1-5; possible D gene TRBD1, 5 bases. The CDR3 is made up of 15 amino acids. Deletions cut 3 bases from V and 2 bases from J, with 11 bases between. Germline loops: CDR1 LGHDT, CDR2 YNNKEL (reference sequence). The CDR3 sequence: CASSHREDGNQPQHF. The DNA of the CDR3 is TGTGCCAGCAGCCACAGGGAGGACGGCAATCAGCCCCAGCATTTT.

V usage is TRBV12-3 or TRBV12-4 and J usage is TRBJ2-5, with D possibly TRBD1 on 6 matching bases. V was cut by 7 bases and J by 2 bases, with 17 bases left in between. The CDR3 sequence is 15 residues long. For the CDR3, the DNA is TGTGCCAGCACTAACCTCAGGGGTATGCAAGAGACCCAGTACTTC. Protein: CASTNLRGMQETQYF.

The V call is TRBV27, the J call TRBJ2-7; 8 bases are shared with TRBD2. This CDR3 is 15 amino acids long. Germline CDR1 MNHEY, CDR2 SMNVEV (reference sequence). Trimming at V came to 5 bases and at J to 4 bases, leaving 10 bases not matched to a gene. The CDR3 spells CASSLMPSSGYEQYF. In DNA form, the CDR3 reads TGTGCCAGCAGTCTTATGCCCTCTAGCGGGTACGAGCAGTACTTC.

This clonotype was observed many times. V usage is TRBV29-1 and J usage is TRBJ2-5; maybe TRBD1 (6 bases). Trimming pared 3 bases from V and 5 bases from J, leaving 13 bases between. The CDR3 is 13 residues long. Germline V gives CDR1 SQVTM, CDR2 ANQGSEA. The CDR3 DNA reads TGCAGCGTTGACAAGGGGGTCAGGGAGACCCAGTACTTC. This codes for CSVDKGVRETQYF.

V and J are TRBV5-1 and TRBJ2-3; D perhaps matches TRBD1 (6 bases). There are 15 residues in the CDR3. CDR1 and CDR2 from the germline V gene are SGHRS and YFSETQ. With 4 bases removed from V and 4 bases from J, the gap between germline ends came to 16 bases. As DNA, the CDR3 is TGCGCCAGCAGCCCCATAACAGGGAACCCAGATACGCAGTATTTT. This translates into CASSPITGNPDTQYF.

CDR3 residues: CASSGGALDTQYF. CDR3 coding DNA: TGCGCCAGTAGCGGGGGGGCGTTAGATACGCAGTATTTT. The rearrangement links TRBV10-2 to TRBJ2-3; 11 positions agree with TRBD2. The germline V gene has CDR1 WSHSY and CDR2 SAAADI. The junction had 4 bases not matched to a gene; V was cut back by 9 bases and J by 5 bases. The CDR3 runs 13 residues.

This clonotype was seen a few times. The chain couples TRBV12-3 or TRBV12-4 to TRBJ2-1; D possibly matches TRBD1 or TRBD2 (5 bases each). The ends were cut back, 7 bases at V and 5 bases at J, with 12 bases in the middle. The length of the CDR3 is 13 residues. The CDR3 nucleotides are TGTGCCAGCATCCCGGGACCCAACAATGAGCAGTTCTTC. The encoded protein is CASIPGPNNEQFF.

This clonotype was detected a few times. The rearrangement uses TRBV7-9 and TRBJ2-2; D is ambiguous. CDR1 SEHNR and CDR2 FQNEAQ come from the germline V gene (reference sequence). The ends were cut back, 7 bases at V and 0 bases at J, with 18 bases in the middle. The CDR3 has 17 residues. This CDR3 reads CASTSPIPDANTGELFF. For the CDR3, the DNA is TGTGCCAGCACCTCTCCTATACCAGACGCGAACACCGGGGAGCTGTTTTTT.

V is TRBV12-3 or TRBV12-4 and J is TRBJ2-7; the match to TRBD2 covers 9 bases. V was pared by 5 bases and J by 2 bases, with 4 bases of the junction left unmatched. The CDR3 spans 14 residues. The CDR3 loop is CASSRLADTYEQYF. The CDR3 nucleotides are TGTGCCAGCAGTCGACTAGCGGACACCTACGAGCAGTACTTC.